This is a list of T cell receptor beta chains from one sample in a study of cytomegalovirus exposure and HLA in healthy donors. Assay used: immunoSEQ multiplex PCR; TCRdb lists only in-frame clones, some missing. Counted here are over 140,000 clones, 80% occurring once; the ten biggest clones make up around 2.5%. Specimen: PBMCs. All receptors come from a man over 45 in good health and CMV-seronegative. CDR3s include the opening cysteine and the closing phenylalanine or tryptophan. Each record gives: J gene, V gene, CDR3 protein.

j_gene: TRBJ2-5; v_gene: TRBV28; CDR3aa: CASSEQGTFPETQYF
j_gene: TRBJ1-2; v_gene: TRBV2; CDR3aa: CASNKQPGGYTF
j_gene: TRBJ2-1; v_gene: TRBV28; CDR3aa: CASSLRPLGSREQFF
j_gene: TRBJ2-2; v_gene: TRBV2; CDR3aa: CASSAPGQGNAGELFF
j_gene: TRBJ2-1; v_gene: TRBV5-1; CDR3aa: CASSGLGGSNNEQFF
j_gene: TRBJ1-2; v_gene: TRBV6-1; CDR3aa: CASSETGGGYTF
j_gene: TRBJ2-2; v_gene: TRBV5-1; CDR3aa: CASSRDSNTGELFF
j_gene: TRBJ1-1; v_gene: TRBV28; CDR3aa: CASSTRDVRTEAFF
j_gene: TRBJ1-1; v_gene: TRBV6-5; CDR3aa: CASRSDREAFF
j_gene: TRBJ2-2; v_gene: TRBV12-5; CDR3aa: CASGLTAEGNTGELFF
j_gene: TRBJ2-3; v_gene: TRBV6-5; CDR3aa: CASSYGAQGYTDTQYF
j_gene: TRBJ1-5; v_gene: TRBV2; CDR3aa: CASSVGSEGQPQHF
j_gene: TRBJ2-7; v_gene: TRBV7-9; CDR3aa: CASSWSNDRRSPYEQYF
j_gene: TRBJ2-7; v_gene: TRBV6-1; CDR3aa: CASRTGDLKYEQYF
j_gene: TRBJ2-5; v_gene: TRBV7-7; CDR3aa: CASSLVGAEETQYF
j_gene: TRBJ2-5; v_gene: TRBV4-1; CDR3aa: CASSHPGQGTPQYF
j_gene: TRBJ2-3; v_gene: TRBV2; CDR3aa: CASSRALSTASTDTQYF
j_gene: TRBJ1-2; v_gene: TRBV11-3; CDR3aa: CASSFRDSGANYGYTF
j_gene: TRBJ1-4; v_gene: TRBV5-6; CDR3aa: CASSLDSNEKLFF
j_gene: TRBJ2-5; v_gene: TRBV28; CDR3aa: CASSFSGGAGETQYF
j_gene: TRBJ2-3; v_gene: TRBV16; CDR3aa: CASSPQRGSPITDTQYF
j_gene: TRBJ2-2; v_gene: TRBV9; CDR3aa: CASSARQGAGTGELFF
j_gene: TRBJ2-1; v_gene: TRBV6-1; CDR3aa: CASSGGGGRNEQFF
j_gene: TRBJ1-5; v_gene: TRBV19; CDR3aa: CASSITAGGNQPQHF
j_gene: TRBJ1-5; v_gene: TRBV2; CDR3aa: CASRGSGGGSLRPQHF
j_gene: TRBJ1-5; v_gene: TRBV5-6; CDR3aa: CASSLLTVNQPQHF
j_gene: TRBJ2-2; v_gene: TRBV19; CDR3aa: CASREDRDTGELFF
j_gene: TRBJ1-1; v_gene: TRBV6-1; CDR3aa: CASSRRQGNTEAFF
j_gene: TRBJ1-5; v_gene: TRBV2; CDR3aa: CASSRTDRLQPQHF
j_gene: TRBJ1-1; v_gene: TRBV5-5; CDR3aa: CASSLQGRTEAFF
j_gene: TRBJ2-5; v_gene: TRBV6-5; CDR3aa: CASTPGGKETQYF
j_gene: TRBJ2-5; v_gene: TRBV25-1; CDR3aa: CASSPDRGGETQYF
j_gene: TRBJ2-7; v_gene: TRBV9; CDR3aa: CASSPWTGGTYEQYF
j_gene: TRBJ2-1; v_gene: TRBV7-8; CDR3aa: CASSLVGQGDNEQFF
j_gene: TRBJ2-7; v_gene: TRBV27; CDR3aa: CASSKLDIIRPYEQYF
j_gene: TRBJ2-7; v_gene: TRBV5-1; CDR3aa: CASSPGQGGVRYEQYF
j_gene: TRBJ1-4; v_gene: TRBV2; CDR3aa: CASSALQGMGEKLFF
j_gene: TRBJ2-5; v_gene: TRBV11-1; CDR3aa: CASSSGTRYGETQYF
j_gene: TRBJ1-2; v_gene: TRBV12-2; CDR3aa: CASRLAPGTGLNYGYTF
j_gene: TRBJ2-2; v_gene: TRBV5-1; CDR3aa: CASQTGGGTGELFF
j_gene: TRBJ2-1; v_gene: TRBV9; CDR3aa: CASSVAQYNEQFF
j_gene: TRBJ2-7; v_gene: TRBV18; CDR3aa: CASSPTSGRPYEQYF
j_gene: TRBJ2-5; v_gene: TRBV7-3; CDR3aa: CASSLTSRRETQYF
j_gene: TRBJ2-7; v_gene: TRBV7-9; CDR3aa: CASSPGLAGAEQYF
j_gene: TRBJ1-1; v_gene: TRBV2; CDR3aa: CASSGWDRGTEAFF
j_gene: TRBJ2-1; v_gene: TRBV30; CDR3aa: CACPRTSGGGEQFF
j_gene: TRBJ2-3; v_gene: TRBV7-3; CDR3aa: CASSSGLAGVFSDTQYF
j_gene: TRBJ2-3; v_gene: TRBV7-2; CDR3aa: CASSLANLAGDSHF
j_gene: TRBJ1-1; v_gene: TRBV11-2; CDR3aa: CASSTGTGGLNTEAFF
j_gene: TRBJ2-5; v_gene: TRBV15; CDR3aa: CAIAIGGTGETQYF
j_gene: TRBJ2-2; v_gene: TRBV10-3; CDR3aa: CATGTPGELFF
j_gene: TRBJ2-7; v_gene: TRBV11-2; CDR3aa: CASSWDGLSYEQYF
j_gene: TRBJ1-5; v_gene: TRBV6-5; CDR3aa: CASSYSQLANQPQHF
j_gene: TRBJ1-3; v_gene: TRBV5-4; CDR3aa: CASSLNKQGGNTIYF
j_gene: TRBJ2-5; v_gene: TRBV5-1; CDR3aa: CASSLARGWETQYF
j_gene: TRBJ2-3; v_gene: TRBV6-1; CDR3aa: CASSDGQGATDTQYF
j_gene: TRBJ1-4; v_gene: TRBV5-1; CDR3aa: CASSWDSSNEKLFF